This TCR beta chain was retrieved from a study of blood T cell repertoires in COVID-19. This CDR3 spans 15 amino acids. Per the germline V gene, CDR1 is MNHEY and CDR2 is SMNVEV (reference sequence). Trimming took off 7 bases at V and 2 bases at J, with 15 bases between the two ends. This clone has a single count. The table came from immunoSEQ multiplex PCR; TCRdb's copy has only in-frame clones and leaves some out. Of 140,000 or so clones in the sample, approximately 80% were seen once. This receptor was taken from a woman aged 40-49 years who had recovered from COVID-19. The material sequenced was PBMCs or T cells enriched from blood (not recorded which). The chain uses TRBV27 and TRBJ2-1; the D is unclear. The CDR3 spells CASIASTEPYNEQFF. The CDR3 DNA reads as TGTGCCAGCATAGCCTCTACCGAACCCTACAATGAGCAGTTCTTC.